These T cell receptor beta chains were read from a single sample in a study of post-analysis software for immune sequencing data. MiXCR was run by TCRdb on the PCR reads, yielding one entry per CDR3 protein. This table has about half a million distinct CDR3 sequences, 34% appearing once. The sample was blood. The origin of the receptors is a girl under 18 with multiple sclerosis. The CDR3 runs from the conserved cysteine through the conserved F or W. The D gene is left open where the match is weak. Clone size is given for some rows only: seen once, a few or many times, or a class if the clone is expanded.

v_call	cdr3_length	d_call	clone_size	j_call	cdr3_nt	cdr3_aa
TRBV11-1	13	TRBD1	.	TRBJ1-1	TGTGCCAGCAGCTGGGACAGGGCCAGTGTGGCTTTCTTT	CASSWDRASVAFF
TRBV5-5	14	.	few	TRBJ2-7	TGTGCCAGCAGCTTCCGGGCCCACTCCTACGAGCAGTACTTC	CASSFRAHSYEQYF
TRBV4-2	17	.	few	TRBJ1-2	TGTGCCAGCAGCGCAAGTGGTACACTGGGAGCTAACTATGGCTACACCTTC	CASSASGTLGANYGYTF
TRBV20-1	12	TRBD1	few	TRBJ2-7	TGCAGTGCCCAGGGGGCTCGGGACGAGCAGTACTTC	CSAQGARDEQYF
TRBV7-3	14	.	.	TRBJ2-5	TGTGCCAGCAGCTTAATGGGGTACCAAGAGACCCAGTACTTC	CASSLMGYQETQYF
TRBV9	14	.	.	TRBJ1-4	TGTGCCAGCAGCGTAGAGGGGGGAAATGAAAAACTGTTTTTT	CASSVEGGNEKLFF
TRBV20-1	13	.	.	TRBJ2-7	TGCAGTGCCACCGGGGCTTTTGGGTACGAGCAGTACTTC	CSATGAFGYEQYF
TRBV20-1	14	.	.	TRBJ1-2	TGCAGTGCTACCGGGGGCGGGGGGAGTCTTCTCTACACCTTC	CSATGGGGSLLYTF
TRBV5-6	16	.	few	TRBJ2-1	TGTGCCAGCAGCTTGGGGGTGACTAGTAGTTACAATGAGCAGTTCTTC	CASSLGVTSSYNEQFF
TRBV5-1	14	TRBD1	.	TRBJ2-3	TGCGCCAGCAGCGGGGACAGCCTTGCAGATACGCAGTATTTT	CASSGDSLADTQYF
TRBV9	15	.	.	TRBJ1-2	TGTGCCAGCAGCGTAGGGGGGACCGGGACCTATGGCTACACCTTC	CASSVGGTGTYGYTF
TRBV20-1	12	TRBD2	.	TRBJ2-5	TGCAGTGCTAGTACTAGCGGAGAGACCCGGTACTTC	CSASTSGETRYF
TRBV29-1	12	TRBD1	.	TRBJ1-1	TGCGGCGTGGACAGGAAGAACACTGAAGCTTTCTTT	CGVDRKNTEAFF
TRBV2	18	.	.	TRBJ1-2	TGTGCCAGCAGTGAACGAGGCAGGGGCCTTACGAGCAACTATGGCTACACCTTC	CASSERGRGLTSNYGYTF
TRBV7-2	16	.	.	TRBJ1-4	TGTGCCAGCAGCTTAAAGTTCCGGGCTACTAATGAAAAACTGTTTTTT	CASSLKFRATNEKLFF
TRBV4-1	16	.	.	TRBJ1-1	TGCGCCAGCAGCCAAGATGTTGGGCAGGGATGGGCTGAAGCTTTCTTT	CASSQDVGQGWAEAFF
TRBV7-3	17	TRBD2	once	TRBJ2-1	TGTGCCAGCAGCCTCCGCTCTCGGGCGGGGGGCGGGAATGAGCAGTTCTTC	CASSLRSRAGGGNEQFF
TRBV6-1	13	.	.	TRBJ2-6	TGTGCCAGCAGCGGACCTGGGGCCAACGTCCTGACTTTC	CASSGPGANVLTF
TRBV11-2	15	.	few	TRBJ1-4	TGTGCCAGCAGATCCTATAGGGGAACTAATGAAAAACTGTTTTTT	CASRSYRGTNEKLFF
TRBV13	16	TRBD2	many	TRBJ2-3	TGTGCCAGCAGCCTAGGGACTAGCTGGATGGCAGATACGCAGTATTTT	CASSLGTSWMADTQYF
TRBV6-5	17	TRBD1	few	TRBJ1-2	TGTGCCAGCAGTTACTCACCGACAGGGTTGAGTGAGAATGGCTACACCTTC	CASSYSPTGLSENGYTF
TRBV20-1	14	.	few	TRBJ1-4	TGCAGTGCTCGTACAGCCAAAGACACAGTAAAACTGTTTTTT	CSARTAKDTVKLFF
TRBV20-1	16	.	once	TRBJ2-2	TGCAGTGCTAGAGATCCCCACAGTTCGAACACCGGGGAGCTGTTTTTT	CSARDPHSSNTGELFF
TRBV6-5	13	.	.	TRBJ2-7	TGTGCCAGCAGTTACTCCAGGGAGCACGAGCAGTACTTC	CASSYSREHEQYF
TRBV5-1	15	.	few	TRBJ2-1	TGCGCCAGCAGCTTCAGGGGCAATAGCTACAATGAGCAGTTCTTC	CASSFRGNSYNEQFF
TRBV12-3/TRBV12-4	11	.	.	TRBJ2-1	TGTGCCAGCAGCCGCAAAGAGACCCAGTTCTTC	CASSRKETQFF
TRBV4-1	18	.	.	TRBJ2-1	TGCGCCAGCAGCCAAGATTTCGATGCTTCAACCTCCTACAATGAGCAGTTCTTC	CASSQDFDASTSYNEQFF
TRBV5-1	11	.	few	TRBJ2-1	TGCGCCAGCAGTGGGGAGAATGAGCAGTTCTTC	CASSGENEQFF
TRBV29-1	17	.	few	TRBJ1-2	TGCAGCGTTGAGTGGGGAGTGACGAAGACCGATAACTATGGCTACACCTTC	CSVEWGVTKTDNYGYTF
TRBV12-3/TRBV12-4	14	TRBD1	.	TRBJ2-7	TGTGCCAGCAGTCGGGACAGGGCCTCCTACGAGCAGTACTTC	CASSRDRASYEQYF
TRBV13	12	.	medium-sized	TRBJ2-4	TGTGCCAGCAGCTTAGGGGAAAACATTCAGTACTTC	CASSLGENIQYF
TRBV12-3/TRBV12-4	14	TRBD1	few	TRBJ1-6	TGTGCCAGCAGACCCGACAGGGGGCCTTCACCCCTCCACTTT	CASRPDRGPSPLHF
TRBV20-1	13	.	many	TRBJ1-2	TGCAGTGCTAGCCCCAAGGTGGGCTATGGCTACACCTTC	CSASPKVGYGYTF
TRBV5-1	16	.	few	TRBJ2-1	TGCGCCAGCAGCTCAGGCTGGTCAAGCTCCTACAATGAGCAGTTCTTC	CASSSGWSSSYNEQFF
TRBV29-1	16	TRBD2	.	TRBJ2-7	TGCAGCGTTGAAGGACTAGCTGGGGCTAGAGCCTACGAGCAGTACTTC	CSVEGLAGARAYEQYF
TRBV2	14	.	few	TRBJ2-4	TGTGCCAGCAGTGACGATGGGGGGAGGAACATTCAGTACTTC	CASSDDGGRNIQYF